Sequencing of this T cell receptor beta chain was carried out in a study of cytomegalovirus exposure and HLA in healthy donors (dated by TCRdb to about 2017). With respect to the entire study: According to an earlier analysis of a few hundred of the donors, 150 million to 200 million T cells yielded 117 million unique TCR beta sequences and roughly 280 Gb of sequence data. The study aimed to test whether signatures of past pathogen exposure could be identified by cataloging public T cell receptors. Among about 400 genotyped donors of the cohort, an average of approximately 220,000 unique TCR beta nucleotide sequences was sequenced per donor, of which approximately 19% were non-productive. Donor age, sex, ethnicity and CMV serostatus were compiled together with the repertoire data. A separate validation cohort of some 130 different subjects was used in addition to the 666-subject first cohort. The number of typed donors differed by locus: about 620-640 for A, B, C, DRB1 and DQB1; 500 to 550 for DQA1; around 610 for DPA1; and approximately 450 for DPB1. Using immunosequencing, the study profiled T cell repertoires from around 680 subjects and related those repertoires to cytomegalovirus serostatus. HLA typing included class I and class II loci at four-digit resolution. To predict cytomegalovirus infection status, the study combined high-throughput TCR immunosequencing, statistical association of individual TCRs with disease status, and machine learning. An early release that covered about 600 HLA-typed donors contained around 330 gigabases of sequencing data and tens of millions of unique TCR sequences. Four or five DR-DQ haplotypes were handled as single units for association and clustering, since linkage in the cohort was strong. Rather than drawing on any new phenotypic data, the later analysis identified candidate immune exposures from TCR beta sequences and the way those sequences occurred across donors. The genetic ancestry cluster associated with self-reported Caucasian donors included 81% of the roughly 400 genotyped donors. Genome-wide SNP genotypes for about 65% of the roughly 700 donors were used in a later genetic analysis, which treated that subset as a discovery cohort. All discovery cohort repertoires had been generated on a single sequencing platform. To study patterns of TCR occurrence, a later analysis re-analyzed previously published TCR beta repertoires from around 660 donors and added high-resolution HLA genotyping. To decide whether each TCR beta V gene segment behaved as functional or pseudogenic, an earlier analysis of fewer than 750 of the donors relied on high-throughput TCR beta sequencing.

Sequences LNHDA (CDR1) and SQIVND (CDR2) are obtained from the germline V gene (reference sequence). The CDR3, from cysteine to phenylalanine, totals 15 residues. The CDR3 DNA has 45 bases and is translated from base 1. Germline trimming: 5 bases from V, 1 base from J; junction bases outside gene matches: 8. Library creation used the immunoSEQ multiplex PCR assay. A mixture of 60 forward primers for TCR Vbeta segments and 13 reverse primers for TCR Jbeta segments was used in the multiplex PCR. A multiplex PCR assay on genomic DNA amplified the CDR3 region of rearranged TCR beta genes. On the Illumina HiSeq System, the amplified TCR beta libraries were sequenced as 87-base-pair reads. On the study's bioinformatics: A later analysis tallied tens of millions of unique TCR beta chains across the 660 or so repertoires, and about 10 million of those chains were shared by two or more donors. To remove PCR and sequencing errors, raw reads were error-corrected and collapsed into unique sequences using a nearest-neighbor algorithm that merged closely related sequences. CDR3 sequences were aligned to IMGT reference sequences to assign V, D and J gene segments. For a sequence to be retained, a match of at least six nucleotides was required to both a V gene segment and a J gene segment. A rearrangement was called productive if the CDR3 had no stop codons and remained in frame with V and J, and every other rearrangement was called non-productive. Following IMGT convention, CDR3 was defined as the stretch from the second conserved V-encoded cysteine to the conserved J-encoded phenylalanine. Sequences without an unambiguous match to a single V gene segment were excluded from the earlier analysis of almost 600 of the donors. An earlier analysis of just under 600 of the donors called V segments functional above 56.7% productive rearrangements and segregating when the between-donor standard deviation exceeded 5%. A statistical classification framework was built for diagnosing cytomegalovirus status from the catalog of TCR beta chain sequences. A later analysis assigned V and J genes by comparing TCR nucleotide sequences with IMGT/GENE-DB human TR gene sequences. Using the TCRdist pipeline, a later analysis assigned CDR3 sequences along with most-parsimonious VDJ recombination scenarios. In a later analysis, every TCR beta chain was defined by the combination of its CDR3 amino acid sequence and its V-gene family, and reads without a unique V-gene family were dropped. As a way to deal with suspected cross-contamination and a sequencing artifact, a later analysis dropped 450 to 700 nucleotide sequences that were highly shared and had low generation probability. A later analysis calculated a clonal expansion index for each public chain from normalized within-repertoire ranks of inferred template counts. In a later analysis, generation probabilities were computed using a VDJ recombination model fitted to out-of-frame rearrangements, and the results were checked against IGoR. Hypergeometric tests were used in a later analysis to score TCR-TCR, TCR-HLA and TCR-CMV co-occurrence, with a repertoire-size bias correction applied to the TCR pairs. False discovery rates were estimated in a later analysis by permuting HLA or CMV assignments 20 times. A later analysis grouped co-occurring TCRs with DBSCAN, adding TCRdist sequence similarity when clustering within HLA-allele-positive subsets. For co-occurrence clustering, repertoires with fewer than 30,000 or more than 120,000 public chains were excluded, along with a handful of repertoires with anomalous nucleotide sharing. TCRdb holds this immuneACCESS table with in-frame rearrangements only. Some clones are missing; in checked studies, unresolved V genes explain under half, and the rest has no known cause. For V, J and clone size, that table is used; D and trimming come from the DNA. The sample contains under 200,000 clones, about 77% of them found a single time. Together, the top ten hold roughly 2.6% of the sample.

Concerning this clone: It has no known antigen specificity. No base qualities exist here, and no much larger clone lies one base off it.

The cohort was made up of 650 to 700 healthy bone marrow donors. Cohort members were all nominally healthy when sampled, although unrecorded immune exposures were likely present. The donor tested CMV seropositive and was one of the 289 seropositive cohort members. A peripheral blood sample was provided by each donor, and peripheral blood mononuclear cells were used for TCR beta sequencing. Genomic DNA was extracted from the blood cell samples with the Qiagen DNeasy Blood Extraction Kit. Overall study results and their limits: Several of the top co-occurrence clusters appeared to be linked to parvovirus B19, influenza, CMV and Epstein-Barr virus, according to a later analysis. Because counts were too low, seventeen rarely observed V segments, including chromosome 9 orphons, were left out of the earlier analysis of 500 to 750 of the donors. A further reported finding was that TCR beta sequences accurately predicted the HLA-A and HLA-B alleles for most subjects in the first cohort. Three of the identified cytomegalovirus-associated TCR beta chains were confirmed in vitro to be specific for cytomegalovirus antigens. Because HLA typing was missing for some donors at each locus, association tests included only the typed subset. Some IMGT-functional V segments, including TRBV6-2 and TRBV6-3, could not be told apart with the 87-base-pair reads, so those segments were excluded. Broadly in line with IMGT annotations, most TCR beta V segments showed up in productive rearrangements about 87% or about 30% of the time in an earlier analysis of about 500 of the donors. A cluster of highly shared sequence variants was judged likely to be a technical artifact of the sequencing pipeline. Most TCR sequences were observed very rarely across donors, whereas some public TCRs were present in many individuals. Correlated functional status among segregating V segments might reflect linkage disequilibrium, but an unknown experimental factor could not be ruled out. According to a later genetic analysis, donors in an Asian-associated ancestry cluster had fewer N-insertions in productive TCRs than the roughly 700-donor mean. The presence/absence analyses assumed that sequencing depth was roughly uniform across donors, and that assumption may not be true. In a later genetic analysis, a missense DCLRE1C variant was associated with V-gene and J-gene trimming of TCR beta chains, and the association was replicated in an independent cohort. The cohort was sequenced for TCR beta chains only, and without alpha or paired-chain data the features that could be detected were limited. At a false discovery rate of 0.05, a later analysis linked around 15,000 TCR beta sequences to specific HLA alleles. When HLA alleles, especially DR and DQ, strongly co-occurred, attributing TCR associations to individual alleles was difficult. In a later analysis, HLA-associated TCR beta chains were found to be more clonally expanded and to have lower generation probabilities than equally common non-associated chains. A later analysis found that TCR association rates varied across HLA loci, with DRB1 alleles showing the most associated TCRs and HLA-C alleles the fewest. The classifier was reported to diagnose cytomegalovirus status with high specificity and sensitivity in both the original cohort and the validation cohort. In a later analysis, most CMV-associated TCR beta chains were found to appear HLA-restricted, with HLA associations seemingly driven largely by CMV exposure. The authors suggested that the approach could potentially be extended to other disease states and immunological phenotypes. The only immune exposure information available for the cohort was CMV serostatus. In the study, some 160 TCR beta chains were listed as associated with cytomegalovirus.

Specimen: PBMCs. The chain employs TRBV19 and TRBJ2-7, with 7 bases aligning to TRBD1. The sequence derives from a middle-aged woman in good health and CMV-seropositive. For the CDR3, the sequence is CASSPITTGSYEQYF. The nucleotide sequence is TGTGCCAGTAGTCCCATAACGACAGGGTCCTACGAGCAGTACTTC.